These 15 T cell receptor beta chains were sequenced from one sample in a study of cytomegalovirus exposure and HLA in healthy donors. The protocol was immunoSEQ multiplex PCR, while the TCRdb copy is restricted to in-frame clones and leaves out a portion. The sample has 100,000 to 150,000 clones; roughly 95% are singletons. Sequenced material: PBMCs. Receptor source: a man younger than 35 in good health and CMV-seronegative.

The V and J genes are TRBV4-3 and TRBJ2-3; D unclear. Between the trimmed V and J ends, which lost 4 bases and 4 bases, there was a span of 12 bases. The germline gives CDR1 LGHNA, CDR2 YSLEER. The CDR3 loop spans 14 amino acids. CDR3 sequence: CASSPRLGSDTQYF. CDR3 DNA sequence: TGCGCCAGCAGCCCGCGTCTCGGGTCAGATACGCAGTATTTT.

The genes are TRBV18 and TRBJ2-1, with 9 nucleotides matching TRBD2. The CDR3 loop spans 17 amino acids. Germline lookup yields CDR1 KGHSH and CDR2 LQKENI. Trimming at V came to 0 bases and at J to 7 bases, leaving 10 bases not matched to a gene. CDR3 sequence: CASSPPRVAGVENEQFF. CDR3 DNA: TGTGCCAGCTCACCACCGAGGGTAGCGGGAGTGGAGAATGAGCAGTTCTTC.

CDR3 in amino acids: CASSLGQGRWREGEETQYF. The CDR3 DNA reads as TGTGCCAGCAGCCTGGGCCAGGGAAGATGGCGGGAGGGCGAAGAGACCCAGTACTTC. This chain links TRBV5-6 with TRBJ2-5; 9 nucleotides align to TRBD2. Germline loops: CDR1 SGHDT, CDR2 YYEEEE. V lost 4 bases and J lost 3; bases outside the gene matches: 19. The CDR3 sequence is 19 residues long.

The gene calls are TRBV27 and TRBJ2-1; 11 nucleotides line up with TRBD1. Germline trimming cut 6 bases from V and 8 bases from J; bases unmatched to any gene: 6. This CDR3 contains 14 residues. Germline V gene lookup returns CDR1 MNHEY and CDR2 SMNVEV (reference sequence). The chain's CDR3 is CASSWTGGRYEQFF. CDR3 sequence (DNA): TGTGCCAGCAGCTGGACAGGGGGCAGGTATGAGCAGTTCTTC.

The V call is TRBV7-9, the J call TRBJ2-7, with 7 bases fitting TRBD2. The CDR3 has 13 residues. The germline V gene encodes CDR1 SEHNR and CDR2 FQNEAQ (reference sequence). V trimming: 5 bases; J trimming: 7 bases; junction bases outside the gene matches: 8. CDR3 amino acids: CASSREGWREQYF. The DNA for the CDR3 is TGTGCCAGCAGCAGGGAGGGCTGGAGAGAGCAGTACTTC. The variable domain in full, with the rest retrieved from reference TRBV7-9 and TRBJ2-7, is DTGVSQNPRHKITKRGQNVTFRCDPISEHNRLYWYRQTLGQGPEFLTYFQNEAQLEKSRLLSDRFSAERPKGSFSTLEIQRTEQGDSAMYLCASSREGWREQYFGPGTRLTVT.

This clone has only one observation. The gene calls are TRBV29-1 and TRBJ2-3, with D maybe TRBD2 (7 bases). CDR1 is SQVTM and CDR2 is ANQGSEA in the germline V gene. Trimming removed 7 bases from V and 2 bases from J, with 16 bases in between. The CDR3 totals 14 residues. CDR3 protein: CSGGGTSATDTQYF. The CDR3 bases are TGCAGCGGAGGGGGAACTAGCGCCACAGATACGCAGTATTTT.

The chain links TRBV30 to TRBJ1-1; D unresolved. The CDR3 has 14 amino acids. V was shortened by 4 bases and J by 4 bases, with 16 bases between the two germline ends. From germline, CDR1 is GTSNPN and CDR2 SVGIG (reference sequence). CDR3 coding DNA: TGTGCCTGGAACCCCGGTCTCCGGGGCACTGAAGCTTTCTTT. Its translation is CAWNPGLRGTEAFF.

This chain links TRBV6-1 with TRBJ2-2; possible D gene TRBD1, 5 bases. Germline loops: CDR1 MNHNS, CDR2 SASEGT. The CDR3 runs 14 residues. Trimming left V 7 bases short and J 4 bases short, with 13 bases between. In DNA, the CDR3 is TGTGCCAGCACAGGGATTTGGGGCACCGGGGAGCTGTTTTTT. Translated, it gives CASTGIWGTGELFF.

This clone appeared once. The chain combines TRBV6-1 with TRBJ1-1, with 8 bases lining up with TRBD1. Germline CDR1 MNHNS, CDR2 SASEGT. This CDR3 has 16 amino acids. The J segment lost 0 bases and the V segment lost 3 bases, leaving 6 bases of the junction unmatched. CDR3 sequence (DNA): TGTGCCAGCAGTGACCCTGACAGGGGAATGAACACTGAAGCTTTCTTT. Translation: CASSDPDRGMNTEAFF.

This chain links TRBV6-1 with TRBJ1-5, with D possibly TRBD1 on 5 matching bases. The CDR3 consists of 15 residues. Deletions cut 2 bases from V and 5 bases from J, with 13 bases between. Looked up from germline, CDR1 is MNHNS and CDR2 is SASEGT. CDR3 loop: CASSERDSPDQPQHF. The CDR3 nucleotides are TGTGCCAGCAGTGAAAGGGACTCCCCTGATCAGCCCCAGCATTTT.

This clone was seen just once. The rearrangement joins TRBV5-1 to TRBJ2-5; 7 bases match TRBD1. The germline CDR1 and CDR2 sequences are SGHRS and YFSETQ. The CDR3 loop spans 14 amino acids. Unmatched junction bases numbered 1, after V lost 0 bases and J lost 2 bases. The CDR3 region is CASSLGQGQETQYF. The CDR3 DNA reads TGCGCCAGCAGCTTGGGACAGGGACAAGAGACCCAGTACTTC.

The chain uses TRBV12-5 and TRBJ2-7; 10 bases fit TRBD1. The germline CDR1 and CDR2 sequences are LGHNT and FRNRAP. Germline trimming cut 8 bases from V and 2 bases from J; bases unmatched to any gene: 3. This CDR3 has 13 amino acids. DNA for the CDR3: TGTGCTAGTTCGACAGGGGGCCCCTACGAGCAGTACTTC. It encodes CASSTGGPYEQYF.

CDR3 bases: TGTGCCAGTAGATTGGACAGGGGAGGCAATCAGCCCCAGCATTTT. This codes for CASRLDRGGNQPQHF. The rearrangement links TRBV19 to TRBJ1-5, with TRBD1 matching 9 bases. Germline CDR1 is LNHDA and CDR2 is SQIVND (reference sequence). J lost 2 bases, V lost 6 bases, and 5 bases had no gene match. This CDR3 region has 15 residues.

The chain joins TRBV30 to TRBJ1-2; TRBD1 matches at 7 bases. CDR3 length: 14 residues. CDR1 GTSNPN and CDR2 SVGIG come from the germline V gene (reference sequence). Germline trimming cut 8 bases from V and 0 bases from J; bases unmatched to any gene: 9. The CDR3 bases are TGTGCCGGCCGGGACAGCCGTACTAACTATGGCTACACCTTC. It yields the protein CAGRDSRTNYGYTF.

This clone occurred once. This chain connects TRBV14 to TRBJ1-2, with TRBD1 as a possible D gene (6 bases). There are 14 residues in the CDR3. Germline CDR1 SGHDN, CDR2 FVKESK. The V and J ends lost 4 bases and 4 bases respectively, with 13 bases between them. The CDR3 here is CASSPADSIYGYTF. CDR3 nucleotides: TGTGCCAGCAGCCCGGCGGACAGCATCTATGGCTACACCTTC.